This T cell receptor (beta chain) was sequenced during a study of blood T cell repertoires in COVID-19. CDR3 length: 12 residues. Between the trimmed V and J ends, which lost 4 bases and 7 bases, there was a span of 9 bases. Per germline, CDR1 KGHDR and CDR2 SFDVKD. The protocol was immunoSEQ multiplex PCR, while the TCRdb copy is restricted to in-frame clones and leaves out a portion. The repertoire has about 120,000 clones, about 87% of them found once; the top ten carry 25% to 30%. This chain uses TRBV24-1 with TRBJ1-2; D not resolved. The sequenced material came from peripheral blood. The TCR comes from an older woman with acute or convalescent COVID-19. CDR3 residues: CATSEPFGGYTF. As DNA, the CDR3 is TGTGCCACCAGTGAGCCTTTCGGTGGCTACACCTTC.